These T cell receptor beta chains were read from a single sample in a study of control samples from healthy donors and cancer patients. Clones were sequenced by immunoSEQ multiplex PCR, and TCRdb holds only the in-frame ones, with some missing. The table shows approximately 99,000 clones, with 70% to 85% occurring only once. Source material: blood. These receptors originate from a man younger than 30 in good health. CDR3s include the opening cysteine and the closing phenylalanine or tryptophan. Each record gives: CDR3 DNA, CDR3 protein, V gene, CDR3 length, D gene, clone size, J gene. A D gene is named only where the DNA matches it firmly. Clone size is not always given. Where it is, it says once, few, many or a class for expanded clones.

TGTGCCAGCAGCTTGGCCCACGGAGGGGGGTCGGGAGGGGATACGCAGTATTTT CASSLAHGGGSGGDTQYF TRBV5-6 18 TRBD2 NA TRBJ2-3
TGTGCCAGCAGTTTACGGGGGAGAGGAGGAAACACCATATATTTT CASSLRGRGGNTIYF TRBV27 15 NA NA TRBJ1-3
TGTGCCAGCAGCCCCTCTAAGCTAGCGGGGAAAGAGACCCAGTACTTC CASSPSKLAGKETQYF TRBV7-6 16 TRBD2 NA TRBJ2-5
TGTGCCAGCATGATTGGCAGGGGTGGTTCCGGGGAGCTGTTTTTT CASMIGRGGSGELFF TRBV6-5 15 NA NA TRBJ2-2
TGTGCCAGCAGCGTACCGGCTAGCGGGGGGCACGGCACAGATACGCAGTATTTT CASSVPASGGHGTDTQYF TRBV9 18 TRBD2 NA TRBJ2-3
TGTGCCAGCAGTCGCAACAGGGGAGGAGGGACTACTGAAGCTTTCTTT CASSRNRGGGTTEAFF TRBV7-8 16 TRBD1 NA TRBJ1-1
TGTGCCAGCAGCGATCAATTGGGGGGGGAGACCCAGTACTTC CASSDQLGGETQYF TRBV25-1 14 TRBD2 NA TRBJ2-5
TGTGCCAGCAGCTTTATCGGCGATCCTAACTATGGCTACACCTTC CASSFIGDPNYGYTF TRBV7-2 15 NA NA TRBJ1-2
TGTGCCAGCAGGCCGCAGGGGCCGGAGACCCAGTACTTC CASRPQGPETQYF TRBV2 13 NA few TRBJ2-5
TGTGCCAGTAGTTGGGGGCCCCAATCACCCCTCCACTTT CASSWGPQSPLHF TRBV19 13 NA once TRBJ1-6
TGTGCCAGCAGCCAAGGAATAAACCTTGCGGGGGGGCCGCAAGAGACCCAGTACTTC CASSQGINLAGGPQETQYF TRBV3-1/TRBV3-2 19 TRBD2 NA TRBJ2-5
TGTGCCAGCACTTGGGACTTCTCTGGAAACACCATATATTTT CASTWDFSGNTIYF TRBV6-5 14 NA few TRBJ1-3
TGTGCCAGCAGCCAAGACGGAACTAGAGGCTACACCTTC CASSQDGTRGYTF TRBV4-2 13 NA NA TRBJ1-2
TGTGCCACCAGCAGAGAAACAGGGGATCACCTCTATGGCTACACCTTC CATSRETGDHLYGYTF TRBV15 16 TRBD1 once TRBJ1-2
TGTGCCAGCAGTTCTCGGGCAGGGACAGGGTCGAACACTGAAGCTTTCTTT CASSSRAGTGSNTEAFF TRBV25-1 17 TRBD1 few TRBJ1-1
TGTGCCAGCAGCCTGAATTGGGGAACGGGGATCTACGAGCAGTACTTC CASSLNWGTGIYEQYF TRBV5-4 16 NA once TRBJ2-7
TGTGCCAGCAGCTTTACCCTGACTAGCCAGGTAGCAGATACGCAGTATTTT CASSFTLTSQVADTQYF TRBV7-2 17 TRBD2 NA TRBJ2-3
TGTGCCAGCAGTTCCCCAGGGCACAACCCCTACGAGCAGTACTTC CASSSPGHNPYEQYF TRBV6-2/TRBV6-3 15 NA NA TRBJ2-7
TGTGCCAGCTCAGGTACCTCTCCTCGGGACAGGTCAAAACCGAACACCGGGGAGCTGTTTTTT CASSGTSPRDRSKPNTGELFF TRBV18 21 TRBD1 NA TRBJ2-2
TGTGCCAGCAGCTTAATGTACGAGCAGTACTTC CASSLMYEQYF TRBV7-9 11 NA NA TRBJ2-7
TGTGCCAGCAGCGGGGGGCCGTCCAATGAGCAGTTCTTC CASSGGPSNEQFF TRBV5-4 13 NA NA TRBJ2-1
TGTGCCAGTAGTATCGATCTGACAACGGGACAGAGCTATGGCTACACCTTC CASSIDLTTGQSYGYTF TRBV19 17 TRBD1 NA TRBJ1-2
TGTGCCAGAAGCTTGGAGGGGCAGGGGGTCTGCGGCTACACCTTC CARSLEGQGVCGYTF TRBV5-3 15 TRBD1 NA TRBJ1-2
TGTGCCAGCAGTAAAAGCCGAGGGACGATAGGTGAAGCTTTCTTT CASSKSRGTIGEAFF TRBV6-5 15 NA once TRBJ1-1
TGCGCCAGCAGCTTGAGGGACAACACTGAAGCTTTCTTT CASSLRDNTEAFF TRBV5-1 13 NA NA TRBJ1-1
TGTGCCAGCAGCCCGGGGGGGACCGGGACAGGGATTTACAATGAGCAGTTCTTC CASSPGGTGTGIYNEQFF TRBV25-1 18 NA NA TRBJ2-1
TGCGCCAGCAGTGCTGGCCGGGGGGATACGCAGTATTTT CASSAGRGDTQYF TRBV10-2 13 NA many TRBJ2-3
TGTGCCAGCAGTGAGGGATCCGAAGAGACCCAGTACTTC CASSEGSEETQYF TRBV25-1 13 NA NA TRBJ2-5
TGTGCCAGTAGTAGGGTCCACCGACAGGGGCTGAATCAAGAGACCCAGTACTTC CASSRVHRQGLNQETQYF TRBV19 18 TRBD1 once TRBJ2-5
TGCGCCAGCAGCTTTGGGTCGGTAGAGGGGTCCTACAATGAGCAGTTCTTC CASSFGSVEGSYNEQFF TRBV5-1 17 NA NA TRBJ2-1
TGCGCCAGCAGCCCTAGCGGGAGGGGGACAGATACGCAGTATTTT CASSPSGRGTDTQYF TRBV5-1 15 TRBD2 NA TRBJ2-3
TGTGCCAGCAGCTTATGGAACACTGAAGCTTTCTTT CASSLWNTEAFF TRBV7-9 12 NA NA TRBJ1-1
TGTGCCAGCAGCTTAGCGTTTTCGCTAGACACTGAAGCTTTCTTT CASSLAFSLDTEAFF TRBV7-9 15 NA NA TRBJ1-1
TGTGCCAGCAGCCTTGCTAAGACAGGCTACAATGAGCAGTTCTTC CASSLAKTGYNEQFF TRBV7-2 15 NA once TRBJ2-1
TGTGCCAGCAGCCACGTTAACGGACAAACTGAAGCTTTCTTT CASSHVNGQTEAFF TRBV6-2/TRBV6-3 14 NA NA TRBJ1-1
TGTGCCAGCAGCGCGACGCAACCGGCTGGCTACACCTTC CASSATQPAGYTF TRBV7-2 13 NA NA TRBJ1-2
TGTGCCTCCTCTCCCCAGGGGCTGTCCTACAATGAGCAGTTCTTC CASSPQGLSYNEQFF TRBV19 15 NA NA TRBJ2-1
TGTGCCAGCAGCGTGGGTCAGACCCTTAACTATGGCTACACCTTC CASSVGQTLNYGYTF TRBV9 15 NA NA TRBJ1-2
TGCGCCAGCAGCCTCCTCGGGGACAGGGAAGGCTACACCTTC CASSLLGDREGYTF TRBV4-3 14 TRBD1 few TRBJ1-2
TGTGCCAGCAGCCGGACCGGGGGTAATGAAAAACTGTTTTTT CASSRTGGNEKLFF TRBV7-9 14 NA NA TRBJ1-4
TGTGCCAGCAGTCCGTTCGGCAGGCAGGACCAGCCCCAGCATTTT CASSPFGRQDQPQHF TRBV6-4 15 NA many TRBJ1-5
TGTGCCAGCAGCTTGGATGTCAGTTTTTCGAACACTGAAGCTTTCTTT CASSLDVSFSNTEAFF TRBV5-6 16 NA NA TRBJ1-1
TGTGCCAGCAGTTTTAAGAGACTGGACGAGCAGTACTTC CASSFKRLDEQYF TRBV28 13 NA NA TRBJ2-7
TGTGCTAGGTTAGGCTATGGCTACACCTTC CARLGYGYTF TRBV6-5 10 NA NA TRBJ1-2
TGTGCCAGCAGTCAGGACAGGGCAGTGGATACGCAGTATTTT CASSQDRAVDTQYF TRBV28 14 TRBD1 many TRBJ2-3
TGTGCCAGCAGCTTAACCGCTCCCATTAGGCTCCCCTACAATGAGCAGTTCTTC CASSLTAPIRLPYNEQFF TRBV7-6 18 NA few TRBJ2-1
TGTGCCAGCAGCTTAGGAGAGACCCAGTACTTC CASSLGETQYF TRBV11-2 11 NA NA TRBJ2-5
TGTGCCAGCAGTTACCGATCCTATAATTCACCCCTCCACTTT CASSYRSYNSPLHF TRBV6-2/TRBV6-3 14 NA NA TRBJ1-6
TGTGCCAGCAGCCAAGAACGAGGGGAATACGAGCAGTACTTC CASSQERGEYEQYF TRBV14 14 NA NA TRBJ2-7
TGTGCCAGCCAACACAGGGGGCAAGAGACCCAGTACTTC CASQHRGQETQYF TRBV28 13 TRBD1 NA TRBJ2-5
TGTGCCAGCAGCCAAGTGGGGATGATGAACACTGAAGCTTTCTTT CASSQVGMMNTEAFF TRBV4-2 15 NA many TRBJ1-1
TGTGCCAGCAGTTGGACAGGGGGCGAGTACACTGAAGCTTTCTTT CASSWTGGEYTEAFF TRBV2 15 TRBD1 NA TRBJ1-1